Listed below are T cell receptor beta chains from one sample, sequenced in a study of shared clonotypes between healthy human individuals. Measured with immunoSEQ multiplex PCR; TCRdb has only the in-frame clones, and not every one. The table lists about 1 million clones, about 75% of them singletons. Sequenced: memory CD4+ T cells sorted from blood. These receptors came from a man aged 18 to 35 in good health. Each CDR3 is given with its conserved first and last residue. D genes are given only for firm matches. A row's size may be missing; if present it is once, few, many or a size class.

few,TRBJ2-5,TRBD1,TRBV30,TGTGCCTCGGGGACAGGGCCTTCAGGGACCCAGTACTTC,CASGTGPSGTQYF
NA,TRBJ2-7,TRBD1,TRBV5-4,TGTGCCAGCAGCTTGGCCGGGACAGGGCTCCTAGGCGAGCAGTACTTC,CASSLAGTGLLGEQYF
few,TRBJ1-1,NA,TRBV20-1,TGCAGGGGTCAGGACACTGAAGCTTTCTTT,CRGQDTEAFF
many,TRBJ2-3,NA,TRBV5-8,TGTGCCAGCAGCTTGGGAGGGGAGGCAGATACGCAGTATTTT,CASSLGGEADTQYF
NA,TRBJ1-3,NA,TRBV27,TGTGCCAGCAGTTTATCGGACCCTGGGTCTGGAAACACCATATATTTT,CASSLSDPGSGNTIYF
NA,TRBJ2-3,NA,TRBV7-2,TGTGCCAGCAGAATCCGGGCTAGCACAGATACGCAGTATTTT,CASRIRASTDTQYF
NA,TRBJ2-7,NA,TRBV7-2,TGTGCCAGCAGCTTAGCGATACAGGGCGAGCAGTACTTC,CASSLAIQGEQYF
NA,TRBJ2-3,TRBD2,TRBV2,TGTGCCAGCAGCCTGGGGACTAGCCCTAGCACAGATACGCAGTATTTT,CASSLGTSPSTDTQYF
NA,TRBJ2-2,NA,TRBV28,TGTGCCAGCAGCTCCCTCGGGACTGGTATAACCGGGGAGCTGTTTTTT,CASSSLGTGITGELFF
few,TRBJ1-6,TRBD1,TRBV6-6,TGTGCCAGCAGCGACAGGGGGCTAGTTTCACCCCTCCACTTT,CASSDRGLVSPLHF
NA,TRBJ2-1,NA,TRBV7-2,TGTGCCAGCAGCTTAGCACTGGATAATGAGCAGTTCTTC,CASSLALDNEQFF
NA,TRBJ2-2,NA,TRBV6-4,TGTGCCAGCAGCTTCCTTGCGGGGGCCACCGGGGAGCTGTTTTTT,CASSFLAGATGELFF
few,TRBJ2-2,NA,TRBV7-9,TGTGCCAGCAGCCAGCAAACCGGGGAGCTGTTTTTT,CASSQQTGELFF
NA,TRBJ2-1,NA,TRBV5-8,TGTGCCAGCAGCTTGGTCCGCGGGCTTCAGTTCTTC,CASSLVRGLQFF
NA,TRBJ2-3,TRBD2,TRBV7-2,TGTGCCAGCAGCTCCAGACTAGCGGGAAGAAACGCAGATACGCAGTATTTT,CASSSRLAGRNADTQYF
NA,TRBJ1-2,NA,TRBV19,TGTGCCAGTAGTGGGCAATACTATGGCTACACCTTC,CASSGQYYGYTF
NA,TRBJ2-4,TRBD2,TRBV13,TGTGCCAGCAGCGGAGGAGCGGGACCCCCGGGCTTC,CASSGGAGPPGF
few,TRBJ1-6,NA,TRBV6-6,TGTGCCAGCAGCCCCGGTGGAACTTCTAATTCACCCCTCCACTTT,CASSPGGTSNSPLHF
NA,TRBJ2-1,NA,TRBV9,TGTGCCAGCGGAAGGTCGCAGCCTGGGAGAAATGAGCAGTTCTTC,CASGRSQPGRNEQFF
NA,TRBJ1-2,NA,TRBV7-3,TGTGCCAGCAGCTTGGACGGTACCACTAACTATGGCTACACCTTC,CASSLDGTTNYGYTF
once,TRBJ1-6,TRBD1,TRBV5-4,TGTGCCAGCAGCTTGGGTACGGGGACAGCAAAATCTCCCCTCCACTTT,CASSLGTGTAKSPLHF
NA,TRBJ2-5,NA,TRBV15,TGTGCCACCAGCAGTCGCCCGGGGGGCTTAGGAGAGACCCAGTACTTC,CATSSRPGGLGETQYF
NA,TRBJ1-4,NA,TRBV7-6,TGTGCCAGCAGCTCTTACAGAGCAACTAATGAAAAACTGTTTTTT,CASSSYRATNEKLFF
NA,TRBJ1-3,NA,TRBV14,TGTGCCAGCAGTCTTAGTCGGGCGGCAGGAAACACCATATATTTT,CASSLSRAAGNTIYF
once,TRBJ1-2,TRBD1,TRBV15,TGTGCCACCAGCAATGGCGCAGGGGGCGGTTTAGTGAATGGCTACACCTTC,CATSNGAGGGLVNGYTF
NA,TRBJ2-7,TRBD2,TRBV7-2,TGTGCCAGCAGCTTATCTAGCGGGAGGTACGAGCAGTACTTC,CASSLSSGRYEQYF
once,TRBJ2-7,NA,TRBV10-3,TGTGCCATCAGTGATCCTGGGCGGGTTGGGTACGAGCAGTACTTC,CAISDPGRVGYEQYF
NA,TRBJ1-2,TRBD1,TRBV5-4,TGTGCCAGCAGCATGAAACAGGGGGCAGAGTGGGGCTACACCTTC,CASSMKQGAEWGYTF
few,TRBJ1-1,TRBD1,TRBV6-1,TGTGCCAGCAGTGCGATACAGGGGTCCGGCAAATATAACACTGAAGCTTTCTTT,CASSAIQGSGKYNTEAFF
NA,TRBJ2-7,TRBD1,TRBV18,TGTGCCAGCTCACGCGGACAGGGGGCTCACTACGAGCAGTACTTC,CASSRGQGAHYEQYF
NA,TRBJ1-2,NA,TRBV30,TGTGCCTGGAGTCCGGGGGTCGGATTCCACATCACCTTC,CAWSPGVGFHITF
NA,TRBJ2-7,NA,TRBV6-1,TGTGCCAGCAGTCCCACCCTGGGGACCGAGCAGTACTTC,CASSPTLGTEQYF
few,TRBJ1-6,TRBD1,TRBV6-5,TGTGCCAGCAGGAACAGGGGGCTATACTCACCCCTCCACTTT,CASRNRGLYSPLHF
few,TRBJ2-2,NA,TRBV9,TGTGCCAGCAGCGAGAGTCCGGGACTCTCTTCCGGGGAGCTGTTTTTT,CASSESPGLSSGELFF
once,TRBJ1-1,NA,TRBV10-3,TGTGCCATCAGTGATAGGGACCTGGGGAACACTGAAGCTTTCTTT,CAISDRDLGNTEAFF
few,TRBJ1-3,NA,TRBV18,TGTGCCAGCTCACCACCGGCAGGGGGAAACACCATATATTTT,CASSPPAGGNTIYF
NA,TRBJ1-1,NA,TRBV5-4,TGTGCCAGCAGCTCCACGACAGGTAACACTGAAGCTTTCTTT,CASSSTTGNTEAFF
NA,TRBJ2-1,NA,TRBV29-1,TGCAGCGTTGAAGACCAGTCGCGACGGGAGCCATACAATGAGCAGTTCTTC,CSVEDQSRREPYNEQFF
once,TRBJ2-1,NA,TRBV9,TGTGCCAGCAGCGTAGTGGTCCCTACCAGCTCCTACAATGAGCAGTTCTTC,CASSVVVPTSSYNEQFF
NA,TRBJ2-7,TRBD2,TRBV6-1,TGTGCCAGCAAAGTAGCGGGGGGTTACGAGCAGTACTTC,CASKVAGGYEQYF
NA,TRBJ1-6,NA,TRBV5-1,TGCGCCAGCAGCCAGGGCCCCACTCAGGATTCACCCCTCCACTTT,CASSQGPTQDSPLHF
NA,TRBJ2-7,TRBD1,TRBV6-5,TGTGCCAGCAGTGCTACAGGGGCCGAGCAGTACTTC,CASSATGAEQYF
few,TRBJ1-1,NA,TRBV6-4,TGTGCCAGCAGTGAACAGTTGAACACTGAAGCTTTCTTT,CASSEQLNTEAFF
NA,TRBJ1-1,NA,TRBV6-6,TGTGCCAGCAGTTACTCGTACGGGGAGAGTATGACTGAAGCTTTCTTT,CASSYSYGESMTEAFF
NA,TRBJ2-1,TRBD2,TRBV2,TGTGCCACTACCGCTAGCGGGATAGGCAATGAGCAGTTCTTC,CATTASGIGNEQFF
once,TRBJ1-6,NA,TRBV6-5,TGTGCCAGCAGTTTCCCGGATTCACCCCTCCACTTT,CASSFPDSPLHF
few,TRBJ2-5,TRBD2,TRBV4-1,TGCGCCAGCAGCCAAGATGGGGCGGGGGTAACGACCCAGTACTTC,CASSQDGAGVTTQYF
NA,TRBJ2-3,TRBD1,TRBV30,TGTGCCTGGAGTGTAAGGACAGGGAAGTCAGATACGCAGTATTTT,CAWSVRTGKSDTQYF
NA,TRBJ2-2,TRBD1,TRBV6-1,TGTGCCAGCAGTGAAAATACTGGGACAGCTACCGGGGAGCTGTTTTTT,CASSENTGTATGELFF
NA,TRBJ1-4,TRBD1,TRBV18,TGTGCCAGCTCACCGGGACAGCAGAATGAAAAACTGTTTTTT,CASSPGQQNEKLFF
NA,TRBJ1-3,NA,TRBV5-1,TGCGCCAGCAGCTTGGCTGGGGCAGGCTCTGGAAACACCATATATTTT,CASSLAGAGSGNTIYF
NA,TRBJ1-2,NA,TRBV11-2,TGTGCCAGCAGTCTCCAGGGTTTAAGAGGAGGCTACACCTTC,CASSLQGLRGGYTF
NA,TRBJ2-1,NA,TRBV7-2,TGTGCCAGCAGCTCCCCGGGCCAGAAGTACAATGAGCAGTTCTTC,CASSSPGQKYNEQFF
NA,TRBJ1-4,NA,TRBV7-9,TGTGCCAGCACCCACCCGACTGATACTAATGAAAAACTGTTTTTT,CASTHPTDTNEKLFF
few,TRBJ1-2,NA,TRBV6-5,TGTGCCAGCAGTGACCCTGGGGGCTACACCTTC,CASSDPGGYTF
NA,TRBJ2-2,NA,TRBV7-2,TGTGCCAGCAGCTTAGCGGTCTTCCCTCTGACCGGGGAGCTGTTTTTT,CASSLAVFPLTGELFF
NA,TRBJ2-2,NA,TRBV10-1,TGCGCCAGCAGTCCGAGGCCGCGAACCGGGGAGCTGTTTTTT,CASSPRPRTGELFF
many,TRBJ2-7,NA,TRBV18,TGTGCCAGCTCACCACCGATGAGGGGCGAGCAGTACTTC,CASSPPMRGEQYF
few,TRBJ2-5,NA,TRBV5-5,TGTGCCAGCAGCTTTCCTGGGACAACCCAAGAGACCCAGTACTTC,CASSFPGTTQETQYF